This T cell receptor beta chain was obtained from a study of blood T cell repertoires in COVID-19. Repertoires were generated with immunoSEQ multiplex PCR, while TCRdb's copy carries only in-frame clones and drops some. The sample carries about 180,000 clones, about 86% recorded once. Germline CDR1 and CDR2: MGHRA and YSYEKL. Trimming stripped 0 bases from V and 8 bases from J, with 11 bases between. This CDR3 has 14 amino acids. Sequencing was performed on peripheral blood. The receptor was derived from a woman aged 25 to 39 with active or convalescent COVID-19. The rearrangement joins TRBV4-1 to TRBJ2-1; D is uncertain. The CDR3, as DNA: TGCGCCAGCAGCCAAGAATTATCAGGCGATGAGCAGTTCTTC. Protein: CASSQELSGDEQFF.